This T cell receptor (beta chain) was retrieved from a study of blood T cell repertoires in COVID-19. About the study: Collection of acute and convalescent COVID-19 samples took place in the United States, Italy and Spain.

The authors' processing: Scientists estimated how many nucleated cells there were by amplifying reference gene primers. Using immunoSEQ multiplex PCR, the repertoire was profiled, and TCRdb retains in-frame clones only, with some absent. The V and J calls and clone size are taken from that table; D and trimming were inferred from the DNA. The sample records a few hundred thousand clones, approximately 85% being singletons. The CDR3 sequence is 12 residues long. Looked up from germline, CDR1 is KGHDR and CDR2 is SFDVKD. Trimming cost V 9 bases and J 4 bases; bases outside gene matches: 2. Assignments of participants to cohorts depended upon their own reported clinical history.

The rearrangement links TRBV24-1 to TRBJ1-2, with 9 bases identical to TRBD1. This TCR came from a woman in her fifties or sixties who had been exposed to COVID-19. Material: PBMCs or T cells enriched from blood (not recorded which). The CDR3 DNA reads as TGTGCCACCGGGGACAGGGTCTATGGCTACACCTTC. Translated: CATGDRVYGYTF.